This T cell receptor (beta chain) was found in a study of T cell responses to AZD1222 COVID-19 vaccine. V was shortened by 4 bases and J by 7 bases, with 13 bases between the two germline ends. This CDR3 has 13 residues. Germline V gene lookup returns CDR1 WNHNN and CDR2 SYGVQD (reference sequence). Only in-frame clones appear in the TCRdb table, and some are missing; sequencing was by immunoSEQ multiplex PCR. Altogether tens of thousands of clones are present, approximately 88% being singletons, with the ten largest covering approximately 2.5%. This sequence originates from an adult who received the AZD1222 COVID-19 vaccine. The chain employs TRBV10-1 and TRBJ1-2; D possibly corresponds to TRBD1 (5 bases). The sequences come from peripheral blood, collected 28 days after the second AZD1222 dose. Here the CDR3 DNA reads TGCGCCAGCAGTGCTCAGCAGGGAGGTGGCTACACCTTC. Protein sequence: CASSAQQGGGYTF.